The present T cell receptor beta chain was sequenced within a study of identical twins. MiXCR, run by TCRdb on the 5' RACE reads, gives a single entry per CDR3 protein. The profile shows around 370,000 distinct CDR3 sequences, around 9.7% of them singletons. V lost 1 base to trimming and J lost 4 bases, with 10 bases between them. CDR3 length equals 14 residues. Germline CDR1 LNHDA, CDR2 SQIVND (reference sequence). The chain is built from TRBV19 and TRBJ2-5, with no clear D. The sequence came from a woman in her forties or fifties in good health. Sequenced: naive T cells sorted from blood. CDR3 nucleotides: TGTGCCAGTAGTATAGTTGGATCTCGAGAGACCCAGTACTTC. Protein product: CASSIVGSRETQYF.